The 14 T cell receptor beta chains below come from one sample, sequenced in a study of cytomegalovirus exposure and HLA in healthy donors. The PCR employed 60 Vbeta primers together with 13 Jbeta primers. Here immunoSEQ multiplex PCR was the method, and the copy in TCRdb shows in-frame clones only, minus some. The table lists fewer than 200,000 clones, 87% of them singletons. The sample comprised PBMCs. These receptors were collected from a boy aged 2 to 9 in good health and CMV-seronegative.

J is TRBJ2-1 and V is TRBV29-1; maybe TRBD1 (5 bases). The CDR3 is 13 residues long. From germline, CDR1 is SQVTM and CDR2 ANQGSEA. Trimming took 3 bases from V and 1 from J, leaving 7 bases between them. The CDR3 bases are TGCAGCGTTGACAGGGATTCCTACAATGAGCAGTTCTTC. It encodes CSVDRDSYNEQFF.

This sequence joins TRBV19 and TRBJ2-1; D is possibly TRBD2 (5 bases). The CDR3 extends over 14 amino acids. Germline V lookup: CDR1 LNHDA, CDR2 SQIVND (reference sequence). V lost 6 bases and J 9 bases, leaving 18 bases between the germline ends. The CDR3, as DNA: TGTGCCAGTAGCCAGGCCACTAGTCGTAGTGAGCAGTTCTTC. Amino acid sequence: CASSQATSRSEQFF. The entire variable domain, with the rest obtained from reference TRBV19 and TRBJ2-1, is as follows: DGGITQSPKYLFRKEGQNVTLSCEQNLNHDAMYWYRQDPGQGLRLIYYSQIVNDFQKGDIAEGYSVSREKKESFPLTVTSAQKNPTAFYLCASSQATSRSEQFFGPGTRLTVL.

CDR3 DNA: TGTGCCAGCAGCGTAGAAGCTAGCGGAAGTTTCAGCCGGCAGTTCTTC. This encodes CASSVEASGSFSRQFF. The chain joins TRBV9 to TRBJ2-1; 7 bases agree with TRBD2. The CDR3 has 16 amino acids. The J segment lost 12 bases and the V segment lost 0 bases, leaving 15 bases of the junction unmatched. Germline-derived CDR1 and CDR2 are SGDLS and YYNGEE.

Written as DNA, the CDR3 is TGCACCAGCAGCCAGGTAAATTCCGGGACTCTCAACTATGGCTACACCTTC. Its translation is CTSSQVNSGTLNYGYTF. V gene TRBV1 combines with J gene TRBJ1-2. TRBV1 is tagged as a pseudogene. The CDR3 runs to 17 residues.

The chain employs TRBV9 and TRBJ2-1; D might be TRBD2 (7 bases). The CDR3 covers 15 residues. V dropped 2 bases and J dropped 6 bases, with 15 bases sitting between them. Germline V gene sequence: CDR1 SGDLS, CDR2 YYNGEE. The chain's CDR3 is CASSVGGGPGNEQFF. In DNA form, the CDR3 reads TGTGCCAGCAGCGTGGGGGGGGGCCCCGGCAATGAGCAGTTCTTC.

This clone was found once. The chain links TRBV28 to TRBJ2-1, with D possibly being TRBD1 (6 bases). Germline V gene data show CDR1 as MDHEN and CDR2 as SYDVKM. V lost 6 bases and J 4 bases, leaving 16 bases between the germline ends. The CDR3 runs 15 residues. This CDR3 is CASRGNRVGYNEQFF. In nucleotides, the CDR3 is TGTGCCAGCAGGGGAAACAGGGTTGGGTACAATGAGCAGTTCTTC.

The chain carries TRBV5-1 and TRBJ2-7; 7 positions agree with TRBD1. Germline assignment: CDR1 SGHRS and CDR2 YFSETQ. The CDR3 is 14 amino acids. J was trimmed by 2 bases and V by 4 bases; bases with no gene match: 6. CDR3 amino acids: CASSLGQLPYEQYF. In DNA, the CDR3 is TGCGCCAGCAGCCTGGGACAGCTCCCCTACGAGCAGTACTTC.

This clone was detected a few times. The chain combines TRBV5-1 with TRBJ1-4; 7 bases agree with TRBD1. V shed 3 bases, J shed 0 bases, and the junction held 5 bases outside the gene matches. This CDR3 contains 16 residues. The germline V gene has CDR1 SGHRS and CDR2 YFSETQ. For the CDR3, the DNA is TGCGCCAGCAGCTGGGGGACAGTTTCAACTAATGAAAAACTGTTTTTT. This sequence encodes CASSWGTVSTNEKLFF.

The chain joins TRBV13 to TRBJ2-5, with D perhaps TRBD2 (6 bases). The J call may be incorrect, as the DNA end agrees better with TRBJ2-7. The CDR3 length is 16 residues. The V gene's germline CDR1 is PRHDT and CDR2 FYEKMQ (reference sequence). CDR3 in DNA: TGTGCCAGCAGCTTACTTGGGGAGGAGGGCGGCTACGAGCAGTACTTC. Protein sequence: CASSLLGEEGGYEQYF.

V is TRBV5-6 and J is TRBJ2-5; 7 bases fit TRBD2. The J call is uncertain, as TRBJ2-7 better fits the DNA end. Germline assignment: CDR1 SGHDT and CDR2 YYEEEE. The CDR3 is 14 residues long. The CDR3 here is CASSLGTSSYEQYF. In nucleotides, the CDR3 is TGTGCCAGCAGCTTGGGGACTAGCTCCTACGAGCAGTACTTC.

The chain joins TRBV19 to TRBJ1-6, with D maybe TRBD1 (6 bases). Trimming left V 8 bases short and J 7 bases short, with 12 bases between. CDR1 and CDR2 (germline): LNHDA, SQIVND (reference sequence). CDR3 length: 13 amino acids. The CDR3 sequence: CASQQGSNSPLHF. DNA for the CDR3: TGTGCCAGTCAACAGGGATCGAATTCACCCCTCCACTTT.

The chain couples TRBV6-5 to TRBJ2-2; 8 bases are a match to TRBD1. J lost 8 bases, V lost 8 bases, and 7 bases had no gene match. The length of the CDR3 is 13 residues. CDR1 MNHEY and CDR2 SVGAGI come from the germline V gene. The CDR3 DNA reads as TGTGCCAGCTCAATGACAGGGGAAGGGGAGCTGTTTTTT. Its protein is CASSMTGEGELFF.

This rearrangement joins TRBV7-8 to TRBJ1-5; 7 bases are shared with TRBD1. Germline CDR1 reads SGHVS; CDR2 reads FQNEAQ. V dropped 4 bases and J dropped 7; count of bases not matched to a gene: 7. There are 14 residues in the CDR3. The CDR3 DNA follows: TGTGCCAGCAGCTCCGGGACAGATTGGCAGCCCCAGCATTTT. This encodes CASSSGTDWQPQHF.

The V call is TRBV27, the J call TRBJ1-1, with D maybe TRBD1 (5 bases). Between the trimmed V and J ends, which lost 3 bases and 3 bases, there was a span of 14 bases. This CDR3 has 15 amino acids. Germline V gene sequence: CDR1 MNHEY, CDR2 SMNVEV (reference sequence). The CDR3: CASSLGRGRDTEAFF. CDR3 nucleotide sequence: TGTGCCAGCAGTTTGGGTCGGGGGAGGGACACTGAAGCTTTCTTT.